This T cell receptor (beta chain) originates from a study of cytomegalovirus exposure and HLA in healthy donors. In the case of this clone: Its specificity is not known.

The PCR had 60 Vbeta and 13 Jbeta primers. Sequencing was performed with immunoSEQ multiplex PCR; in TCRdb, only in-frame clones are kept and a portion is missing. The sample records 240,000 or so clones, about 80% being singletons. The CDR3 sequence is 14 residues long. Germline lookup yields CDR1 SGDLS and CDR2 YYNGEE. V lost 2 bases and J 3 bases, leaving 8 bases between the germline ends. Overall study results and limits: The study labeled under 200 TCR beta chains cytomegalovirus-associated.

The TCR comes from a middle-aged woman in good health and CMV-seropositive. This chain connects TRBV9 to TRBJ1-4; no clear D. The sample was PBMCs. CDR3 region: CASSVQAANEKLFF. In DNA, the CDR3 is TGTGCCAGCAGCGTCCAGGCTGCTAATGAAAAACTGTTTTTT.